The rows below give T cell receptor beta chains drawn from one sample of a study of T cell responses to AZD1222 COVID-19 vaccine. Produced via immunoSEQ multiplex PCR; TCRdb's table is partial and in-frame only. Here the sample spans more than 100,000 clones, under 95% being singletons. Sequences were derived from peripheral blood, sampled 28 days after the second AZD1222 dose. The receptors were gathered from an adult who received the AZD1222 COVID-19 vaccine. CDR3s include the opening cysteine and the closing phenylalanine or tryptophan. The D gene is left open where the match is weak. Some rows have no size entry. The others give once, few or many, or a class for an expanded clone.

CDR3 protein: CASSYSTGANVLTF; CDR3 DNA: TGTGCCAGCAGTTACTCTACTGGGGCCAACGTCCTGACTTTC; D gene: NA; V gene: TRBV6-6; clone size: NA; J gene: TRBJ2-6
CDR3 protein: CASSFEGASEKLFF; CDR3 DNA: TGTGCCAGCAGCTTCGAAGGCGCGTCCGAAAAACTGTTTTTT; D gene: NA; V gene: TRBV7-9; clone size: few; J gene: TRBJ1-4
CDR3 protein: CASSPSWTPLNTEAFF; CDR3 DNA: TGTGCCAGCAGCCCCTCATGGACACCCTTGAACACTGAAGCTTTCTTT; D gene: NA; V gene: TRBV3-1/TRBV3-2; clone size: NA; J gene: TRBJ1-1
CDR3 protein: CASSYGGPGELFF; CDR3 DNA: TGTGCCAGCAGTTACGGGGGTCCCGGGGAGCTGTTTTTT; D gene: NA; V gene: TRBV6-5; clone size: NA; J gene: TRBJ2-2
CDR3 protein: CASSLGHGTDTQYF; CDR3 DNA: TGTGCCAGCAGCCTAGGTCATGGCACAGATACGCAGTATTTT; D gene: NA; V gene: TRBV5-4; clone size: NA; J gene: TRBJ2-3
CDR3 protein: CASSQATGVGNSPLHF; CDR3 DNA: TGCGCCAGCAGCCAAGCCACAGGGGTAGGAAATTCACCCCTCCACTTT; D gene: TRBD1; V gene: TRBV4-3; clone size: NA; J gene: TRBJ1-6
CDR3 protein: CASPRGAWNEQFF; CDR3 DNA: TGTGCCAGCCCGAGGGGGGCGTGGAATGAGCAGTTCTTC; D gene: NA; V gene: TRBV21-1; clone size: NA; J gene: TRBJ2-1
CDR3 protein: CASSLVGGYTF; CDR3 DNA: TGTGCCAGCAGTTTGGTTGGTGGCTACACCTTC; D gene: NA; V gene: TRBV28; clone size: NA; J gene: TRBJ1-2
CDR3 protein: CATSGSNQPQHF; CDR3 DNA: TGTGCCACCAGCGGTAGCAATCAGCCCCAGCATTTT; D gene: NA; V gene: TRBV15; clone size: NA; J gene: TRBJ1-5
CDR3 protein: CASSLGGGGTEAFF; CDR3 DNA: TGTGCCAGCAGCTTAGGAGGGGGCGGCACTGAAGCTTTCTTT; D gene: TRBD1; V gene: TRBV7-9; clone size: once; J gene: TRBJ1-1
CDR3 protein: CASKNSNQPQHF; CDR3 DNA: TGTGCCAGCAAGAATAGCAATCAGCCCCAGCATTTT; D gene: NA; V gene: TRBV12-3/TRBV12-4; clone size: NA; J gene: TRBJ1-5